The 17 T cell receptor beta chains below come from one sample, sequenced in a study of cytomegalovirus exposure and HLA in healthy donors. 13 Jbeta primers and 60 Vbeta primers were used for the PCR. Using immunoSEQ multiplex PCR, the repertoire was profiled, and TCRdb retains in-frame clones only, with some absent. The repertoire consists of around 200,000 clones, with about three quarters occurring once and the leading ten covering 3.5% to 4.5%. Source material: PBMCs. The origin of the receptors is an older woman in good health and CMV-seropositive.

This chain joins TRBV19 and TRBJ1-5; a possible D gene is TRBD1 (5 bases). Trimming cost V 6 bases and J 3 bases, with 12 bases left between them. CDR1 is LNHDA and CDR2 is SQIVND in the germline V gene (reference sequence). The CDR3 runs to 14 residues. This CDR3 is CASSPQGNNQPQHF. The CDR3 nucleotides read TGTGCCAGTAGCCCCCAGGGAAACAATCAGCCCCAGCATTTT.

The rearrangement uses TRBV18 and TRBJ1-5; TRBD1 agrees at 11 bases. V lost 0 bases and J lost 1; bases outside the gene matches: 2. The CDR3 length is 17 residues. Looked up from germline, CDR1 is KGHSH and CDR2 is LQKENI. The CDR3 is CASSPPGTGGSNQPQHF. The CDR3 coding sequence is TGTGCCAGCTCACCACCGGGGACAGGGGGGAGCAATCAGCCCCAGCATTTT.

This clone was seen more than once but under ten times. The V and J genes are TRBV11-2 and TRBJ2-7; D possibly corresponds to TRBD2 (6 bases). Germline CDR1 is SGHAT and CDR2 is FQNNGV. Between the trimmed V and J ends, which lost 2 bases and 1 base, there was a span of 12 bases. The CDR3 extends over 15 amino acids. In nucleotides, the CDR3 is TGTGCCAGCAGCTTAATCGGGAGTCGGTCCTACGAGCAGTACTTC. Its protein is CASSLIGSRSYEQYF.

This chain connects TRBV5-8 to TRBJ2-7, with TRBD2 matching 11 bases. Germline V lookup: CDR1 SGHTS, CDR2 YDEGEE. Trimming took 2 bases from V and 0 from J; bases not matched to a gene: 1. The CDR3 sequence is 15 residues long. In DNA, the CDR3 is TGTGCCAGCAGCTTCGGGACTAGCGGCTCCTACGAGCAGTACTTC. Translation gives CASSFGTSGSYEQYF.

The rearrangement joins TRBV6-5 to TRBJ1-1; the match to TRBD1 covers 8 bases. V lost 4 bases and J lost 2; bases outside the gene matches: 6. The CDR3 loop spans 15 amino acids. Germline CDR1 and CDR2: MNHEY and SVGAGI. CDR3 in amino acids: CASSSDRGPNTEAFF. The CDR3 DNA is TGTGCCAGCAGTTCCGACAGGGGCCCAAACACTGAAGCTTTCTTT.

This clone has a handful of counts. CDR3 sequence: CASSRKTGRNTEAFF. DNA for the CDR3: TGTGCCAGCAGCCGAAAGACAGGGCGCAACACTGAAGCTTTCTTT. The chain uses TRBV14 and TRBJ1-1; 7 bases align to TRBD1. The CDR3 consists of 15 residues. The J segment lost 2 bases and the V segment lost 4 bases, leaving 7 bases of the junction unmatched. Germline loops: CDR1 SGHDN, CDR2 FVKESK.

J is TRBJ1-2 and V is TRBV5-4; TRBD1 matches at 7 bases. J was trimmed by 6 bases and V by 4 bases; bases with no gene match: 9. The CDR3 has 14 residues. Germline V gene data show CDR1 as SGHNT and CDR2 as YYREEE (reference sequence). In nucleotides, the CDR3 is TGTGCCAGCAGCCTGATCGACAGGGTGGATGGCTACACCTTC. Protein sequence: CASSLIDRVDGYTF. Drawing the rest from reference TRBV5-4 and TRBJ1-2, the complete variable domain is ETGVTQSPTHLIKTRGQQVTLRCSSQSGHNTVSWYQQALGQGPQFIFQYYREEENGRGNFPPRFSGLQFPNYSSELNVNALELDDSALYLCASSLIDRVDGYTFGSGTRLTVV.

V is TRBV5-4 and J is TRBJ2-2; D may be TRBD2 (6 bases). Trimming removed 0 bases from V and 6 bases from J, with 18 bases in between. The CDR3 consists of 17 residues. CDR1 and CDR2 (germline): SGHNT, YYREEE (reference sequence). The CDR3 DNA reads as TGTGCCAGCAGCTTGGCCGGAGGGACTCGATACTCCGGGGAGCTGTTTTTT. Protein product: CASSLAGGTRYSGELFF.

This chain connects TRBV7-6 to TRBJ2-7, with 9 bases fitting TRBD1. The CDR3 sequence is 13 residues long. J was trimmed by 5 bases and V by 5 bases; bases with no gene match: 4. The germline V gene encodes CDR1 SGHVS and CDR2 FNYEAQ. CDR3 protein: CASSPDRGDEQYF. CDR3 DNA sequence: TGTGCCAGCAGCCCGGACAGGGGCGACGAGCAGTACTTC.

J is TRBJ1-1 and V is TRBV6-1, with 8 positions matching TRBD1. The germline gives CDR1 MNHNS, CDR2 SASEGT. V lost 7 bases to trimming and J lost 0 bases; unmatched junction nucleotides: 7. The CDR3 is 15 residues long. CDR3: CASIARGRLNTEAFF. The CDR3 region has the DNA TGTGCCAGCATAGCCAGGGGGCGATTGAACACTGAAGCTTTCTTT.

This sequence joins TRBV5-6 and TRBJ1-2; 9 bases match TRBD1. The germline gives CDR1 SGHDT, CDR2 YYEEEE. Unmatched junction bases numbered 4, after V lost 0 bases and J lost 4 bases. The CDR3 has 15 residues. CDR3 DNA: TGTGCCAGCAGCTTGGGGGACAGGGTCGGCTATGGCTACACCTTC. Protein product: CASSLGDRVGYGYTF.

This chain joins TRBV7-2 and TRBJ1-2; no clear D. V was trimmed by 5 bases and J by 4 bases, leaving 11 bases between them. Germline-derived CDR1 and CDR2 are SGHTA and FQGNSA. This CDR3 has 13 amino acids. As DNA, the CDR3 is TGTGCCAGCAGCCCAGTTGTGGCCTATGGCTACACCTTC. Protein sequence: CASSPVVAYGYTF.

The rearrangement links TRBV7-8 to TRBJ2-3; TRBD2 agrees at 10 bases. The ends lost 3 bases at V and 6 bases at J; junction bases unmatched: 3. Germline V lookup: CDR1 SGHVS, CDR2 FQNEAQ. CDR3 length equals 14 residues. CDR3 in DNA: TGTGCCAGCAGCTTTAGCGGGGGGTACGATACGCAGTATTTT. Translated: CASSFSGGYDTQYF. The variable domain in full, with the rest retrieved from reference TRBV7-8 and TRBJ2-3, is GAGVSQSPRYKVAKRGQDVALRCDPISGHVSLFWYQQALGQGPEFLTYFQNEAQLDKSGLPSDRFFAERPEGSVSTLKIQRTQQEDSAVYLCASSFSGGYDTQYFGPGTRLTVL.

Details on this clone: One end of the junction does not line up with germline, which may come from a read error. The chain employs TRBV30 and TRBJ2-3, with D tentatively TRBD2 (7 bases). Per germline, CDR1 GTSNPN and CDR2 SVGIG (reference sequence). The CDR3 consists of 13 residues. CDR3 nucleotides: TGTGCCTGGGACAGCGGGGACACAGATACGCGGTATTTT. Residues: CAWDSGDTDTRYF.

The rearrangement uses TRBV6-5 and TRBJ1-1; tentatively, D is TRBD1 (6 bases). V was pared by 6 bases and J by 0 bases, with 11 bases between. This CDR3 contains 14 residues. The germline gives CDR1 MNHEY, CDR2 SVGAGI. The CDR3, as DNA: TGTGCCAGCAGCCAGGACAGAATGAACACTGAAGCTTTCTTT. This codes for CASSQDRMNTEAFF.

The sample holds a few counts of this clone. The chain is built from TRBV7-9 and TRBJ2-7; 8 bases align to TRBD1. Trimming removed 5 bases from V and 5 bases from J; junction bases left unmatched: 8. The germline V gene encodes CDR1 SEHNR and CDR2 FQNEAQ (reference sequence). The length of the CDR3 is 14 residues. The CDR3 region is CASSTGQGRDEQYF. The DNA for the CDR3 is TGTGCCAGCAGCACCGGACAGGGTAGGGACGAGCAGTACTTC.

V and J are TRBV11-2 and TRBJ2-5, with 8 bases matching TRBD2. CDR3 size: 16 residues. V shed 7 bases and J 4 bases; nucleotides not matched to a gene: 14. Germline CDR1 reads SGHAT; CDR2 reads FQNNGV. DNA of the CDR3: TGTGCCAGCACCCGGAGTGGCGGGGGGACGGGAGAGACCCAGTACTTC. As protein: CASTRSGGGTGETQYF.